This T cell receptor beta chain emerged from a study of identical twins (dated by TCRdb to 2016 to 2017). With respect to the entire study: The study deep-sequenced TCR alpha and beta repertoires from monozygotic twins, unrelated adults of various ages and cord blood to test whether fetal clonotypes persist. To rule out contamination, the twin experiments were replicated at different times with different library preparation protocols.

The paper's findings and limits, for the study overall: A weaker excess of twin sharing was found in beta out-of-frame sequences because the signal-to-noise ratio was lowered by fewer shared sequences. Out-of-frame TCR alpha sequences shared between twins showed an excess of low generation-probability sequences compared with coincidental sharing between unrelated individuals. Because the same donors could not be followed over many years, the conclusions depended on cross-sectional statistical analysis. Recombination models systematically underestimated out-of-frame TCR alpha sharing in monozygotic twins but agreed with sharing between unrelated individuals. Abundant cord blood beta clonotypes carried fewer insertions; young adult naive repertoires showed a weaker similar trend, while memory repertoires showed none. Invariant T cells such as MAIT and iNKT could partly confound zero-insertion analyses, although diverse VJ usage argued against such confounding for most clonotypes.

V loses 0 bases, J loses 4 bases, and the germline ends lie 13 bases apart. The germline V gene sets CDR1 to MGHRA and CDR2 to YSYEKL. Counted from cysteine to phenylalanine, this CDR3 has 15 amino acids. Of all the DNA, just the CDR3 is kept, 45 bases in frame from base 1. Library preparation used 5' RACE. Sequencing relied on an Illumina HiSeq 2000. A universal primer binding site was introduced by template switching, and a unique molecular identifier was present in the final cDNA, enabling accurate counting of TCR cDNA molecules. Specific primers in the conserved constant-segment region were used to synthesize first-strand cDNA for TCR alpha and beta chains. Each cDNA library was double barcoded, with a SMART-Mk sample barcode plus Illumina barcodes, to control for contamination. TruSeq adapter sequences, together with Illumina sample barcodes, were added in two successive PCR steps. TCR alpha and beta cDNA libraries were sequenced on the Illumina HiSeq platform with custom primers. The paper's data handling went like this. Raw reads were processed with MiGEC to extract unique molecular identifiers, and MiXCR was used to determine CDR3 positions. Recombination models were inferred per individual with the repgenHMM and IGoR tools using an EM algorithm. Shared clonotype analysis was performed with the tcR package in R, normalizing sharing by the product of cloneset sizes. To study raw recombination without the effects of thymic and clonal selection, out-of-frame nonproductive sequences were analyzed. TCRdb trimmed the raw reads at Q25, called clones with MiXCR and kept productive beta chains. Identical CDR3 proteins give one entry, which carries the most common genes and DNA. The V and J calls here are based on TCRdb, not the publication. This sample comprises under 350,000 distinct CDR3 sequences, 8% to 9.5% of them detected only once. Approximately 7% of the sample lies in the top ten.

About this clonotype: The antigen it recognizes is unknown. The record has no base qualities; no much larger clone is one base away.

All donors were healthy Caucasians. Three pairs of female monozygotic twins, all aged roughly 18 to 29 years, were included in the twin cohort. CD4+ and CD8+ T cell populations were isolated with positive isolation kits from Invitrogen. These data were likewise used in another study, on yellow fever vaccine responses in identical twins. From the second report: According to the authors, the vaccine-induced T cell response in identical twins seemed to be partly convergent and partly specific to each individual. Focusing on identical twins, the study followed the T cell clones that responded to the vaccine, and did so with precision.

Recombination joined TRBV4-1 with TRBJ2-7; the D segment could be TRBD2, given 7 matching bases. Sequencing used CD8+ T cells sorted from blood. The sequence was collected from a young woman in good health. For the CDR3, the sequence is CASSQDPGGAYEQYF. The nucleotide sequence reads as follows: TGCGCCAGCAGCCAAGATCCGGGGGGCGCTTACGAGCAGTACTTC.